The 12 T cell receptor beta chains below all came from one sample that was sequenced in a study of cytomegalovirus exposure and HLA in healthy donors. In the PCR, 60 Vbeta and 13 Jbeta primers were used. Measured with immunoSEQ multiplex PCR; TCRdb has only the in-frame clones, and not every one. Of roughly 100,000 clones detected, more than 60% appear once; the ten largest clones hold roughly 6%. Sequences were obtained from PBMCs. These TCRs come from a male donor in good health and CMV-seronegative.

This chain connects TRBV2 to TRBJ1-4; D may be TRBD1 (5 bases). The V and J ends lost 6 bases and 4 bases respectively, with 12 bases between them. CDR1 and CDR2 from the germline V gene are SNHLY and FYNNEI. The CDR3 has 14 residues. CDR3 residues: CASSLGGYNEKLFF. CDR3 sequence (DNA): TGTGCCAGCAGCTTGGGGGGATATAATGAAAAACTGTTTTTT.

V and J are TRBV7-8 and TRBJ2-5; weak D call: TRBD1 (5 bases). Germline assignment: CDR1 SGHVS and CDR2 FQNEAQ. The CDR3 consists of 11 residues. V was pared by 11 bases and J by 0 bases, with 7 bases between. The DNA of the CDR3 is TGTGCCGTCAGGGACCAAGAGACCCAGTACTTC. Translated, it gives CAVRDQETQYF.

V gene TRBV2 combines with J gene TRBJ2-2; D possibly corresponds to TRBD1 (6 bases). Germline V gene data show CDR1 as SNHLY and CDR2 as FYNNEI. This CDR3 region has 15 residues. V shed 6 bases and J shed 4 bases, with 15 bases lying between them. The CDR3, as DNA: TGTGCCAGCAGGGCACAGGGTCTGGGCACCGGGGAGCTGTTTTTT. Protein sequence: CASRAQGLGTGELFF.

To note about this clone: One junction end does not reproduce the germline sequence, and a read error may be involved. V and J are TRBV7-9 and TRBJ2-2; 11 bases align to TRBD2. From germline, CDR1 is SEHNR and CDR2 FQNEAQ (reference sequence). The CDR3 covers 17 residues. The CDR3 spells CSSSLGTSGSLPGELFF. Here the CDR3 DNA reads TGTTCCAGCAGCTTAGGAACTAGCGGGAGCTTACCCGGGGAGCTGTTTTTT.

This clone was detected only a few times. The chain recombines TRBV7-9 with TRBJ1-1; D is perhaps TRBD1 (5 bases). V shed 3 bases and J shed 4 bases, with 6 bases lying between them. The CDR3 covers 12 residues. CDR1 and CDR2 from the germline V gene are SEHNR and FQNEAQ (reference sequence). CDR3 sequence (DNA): TGTGCCAGCAGCTTCGACAGCACTGAAGCTTTCTTT. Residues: CASSFDSTEAFF. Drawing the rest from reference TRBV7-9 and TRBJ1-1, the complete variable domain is DTGVSQNPRHKITKRGQNVTFRCDPISEHNRLYWYRQTLGQGPEFLTYFQNEAQLEKSRLLSDRFSAERPKGSFSTLEIQRTEQGDSAMYLCASSFDSTEAFFGQGTRLTVV.

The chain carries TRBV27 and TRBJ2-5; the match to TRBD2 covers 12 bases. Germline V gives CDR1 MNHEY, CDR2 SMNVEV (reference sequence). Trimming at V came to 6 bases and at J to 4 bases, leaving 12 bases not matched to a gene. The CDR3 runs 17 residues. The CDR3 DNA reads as TGTGCCAGCAGGGCTAGCGGGAGGGCCGGGTTAGGAGAGACCCAGTACTTC. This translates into CASRASGRAGLGETQYF.

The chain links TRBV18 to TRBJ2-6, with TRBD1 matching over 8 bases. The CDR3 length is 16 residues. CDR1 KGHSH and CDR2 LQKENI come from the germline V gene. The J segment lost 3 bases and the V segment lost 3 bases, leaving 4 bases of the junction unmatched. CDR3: CASSPSGQGGANVLTF. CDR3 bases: TGTGCCAGCTCACCGTCCGGACAGGGTGGGGCCAACGTCCTGACTTTC. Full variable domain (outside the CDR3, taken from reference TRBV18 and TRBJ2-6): NAGVMQNPRHLVRRRGQEARLRCSPMKGHSHVYWYRQLPEEGLKFMVYLQKENIIDESGMPKERFSAEFPKEGPSILRIQQVVRGDSAAYFCASSPSGQGGANVLTFGAGSRLTVL.

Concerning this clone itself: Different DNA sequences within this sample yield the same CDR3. CDR3 sequence (DNA): TGCAGTGTCGAAGCTGGGGGCATCGGCTATGGCTACACCTTC. It translates to CSVEAGGIGYGYTF. The chain is built from TRBV29-1 and TRBJ1-2; a weak D match, TRBD1 (6 bases). CDR1 is SQVTM, CDR2 ANQGSEA, per germline. This CDR3 has 14 residues.

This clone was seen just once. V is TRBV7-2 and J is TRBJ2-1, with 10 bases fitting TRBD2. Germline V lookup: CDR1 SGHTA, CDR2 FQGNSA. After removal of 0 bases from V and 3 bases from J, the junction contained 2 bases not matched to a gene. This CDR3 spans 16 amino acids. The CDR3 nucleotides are TGTGCCAGCAGCTTAGCTCGACTAGCGGGCTACAATGAGCAGTTCTTC. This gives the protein CASSLARLAGYNEQFF.

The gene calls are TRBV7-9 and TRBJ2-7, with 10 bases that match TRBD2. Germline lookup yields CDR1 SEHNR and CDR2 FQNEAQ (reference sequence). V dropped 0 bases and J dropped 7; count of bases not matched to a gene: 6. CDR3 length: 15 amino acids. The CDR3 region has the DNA TGTGCCAGCAGCTTAGCGCACGGACTAGCGGAGGAGCAGTACTTC. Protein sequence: CASSLAHGLAEEQYF.

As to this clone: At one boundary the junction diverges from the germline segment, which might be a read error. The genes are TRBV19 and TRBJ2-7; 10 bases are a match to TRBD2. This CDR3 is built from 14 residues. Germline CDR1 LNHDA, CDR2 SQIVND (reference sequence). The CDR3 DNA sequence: TGTGCCAGTAGCATAGCGGGAGGTAACGGCGAGCAGTACTTC. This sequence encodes CASSIAGGNGEQYF.

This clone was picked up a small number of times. In DNA, the CDR3 is TGTGCCAGCAGCCGAGGGACAGGGAAAGCTTTCTTT. It is translated as CASSRGTGKAFF. This rearrangement joins TRBV4-2 to TRBJ1-1; 9 positions match TRBD1. Germline V gene lookup returns CDR1 LGHNA and CDR2 YNFKEQ. The trim removed 4 bases at V and 9 bases at J, leaving 3 bases unmatched. The CDR3 runs 12 residues.